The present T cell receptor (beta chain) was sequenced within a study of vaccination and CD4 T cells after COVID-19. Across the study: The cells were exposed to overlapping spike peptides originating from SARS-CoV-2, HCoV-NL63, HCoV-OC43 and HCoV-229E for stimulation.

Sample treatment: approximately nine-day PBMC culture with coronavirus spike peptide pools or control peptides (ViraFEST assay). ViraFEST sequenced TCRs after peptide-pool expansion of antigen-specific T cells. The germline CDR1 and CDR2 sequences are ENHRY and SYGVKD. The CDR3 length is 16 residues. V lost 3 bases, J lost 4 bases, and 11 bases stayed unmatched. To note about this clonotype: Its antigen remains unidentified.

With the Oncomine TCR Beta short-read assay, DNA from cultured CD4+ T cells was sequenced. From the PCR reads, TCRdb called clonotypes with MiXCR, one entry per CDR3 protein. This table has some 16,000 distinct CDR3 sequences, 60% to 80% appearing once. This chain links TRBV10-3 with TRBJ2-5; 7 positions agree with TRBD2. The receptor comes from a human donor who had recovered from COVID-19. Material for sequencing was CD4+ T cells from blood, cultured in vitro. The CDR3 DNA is TGTGCCATCAGTGACCCCGGGACTAAGAAAGCAGAGACCCAGTACTTC. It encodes CAISDPGTKKAETQYF.